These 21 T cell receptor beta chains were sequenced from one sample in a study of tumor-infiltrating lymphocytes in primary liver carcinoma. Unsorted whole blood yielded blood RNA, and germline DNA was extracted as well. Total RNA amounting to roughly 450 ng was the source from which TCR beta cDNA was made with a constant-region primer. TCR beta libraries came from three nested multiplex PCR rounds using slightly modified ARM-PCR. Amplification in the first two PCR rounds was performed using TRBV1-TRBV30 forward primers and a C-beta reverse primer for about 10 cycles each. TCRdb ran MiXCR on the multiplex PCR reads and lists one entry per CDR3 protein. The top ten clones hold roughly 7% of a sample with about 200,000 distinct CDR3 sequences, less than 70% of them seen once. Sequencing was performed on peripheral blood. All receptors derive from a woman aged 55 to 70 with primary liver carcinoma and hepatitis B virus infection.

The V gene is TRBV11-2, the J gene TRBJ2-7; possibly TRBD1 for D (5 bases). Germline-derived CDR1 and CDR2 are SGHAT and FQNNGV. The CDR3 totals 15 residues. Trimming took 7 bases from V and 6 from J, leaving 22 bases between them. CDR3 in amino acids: CASIKSETATGEQYF. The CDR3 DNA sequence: TGTGCCAGCATAAAATCCGAGACAGCGACTGGCGAGCAGTACTTC.

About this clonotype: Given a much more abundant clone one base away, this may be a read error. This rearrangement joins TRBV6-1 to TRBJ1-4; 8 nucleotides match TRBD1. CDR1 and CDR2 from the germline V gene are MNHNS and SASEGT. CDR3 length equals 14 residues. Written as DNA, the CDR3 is TGTGCCAGCAACCTGGACAGGGTTAATGAAAAACTGTCTTTT. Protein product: CASNLDRVNEKLSF.

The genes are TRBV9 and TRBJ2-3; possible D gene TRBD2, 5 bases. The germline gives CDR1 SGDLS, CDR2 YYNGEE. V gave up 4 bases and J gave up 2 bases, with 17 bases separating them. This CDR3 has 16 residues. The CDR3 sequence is CASSQQDERFTDTQYF. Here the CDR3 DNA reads TGTGCCAGCAGCCAGCAGGATGAGCGGTTCACAGATACGCAGTATTTT.

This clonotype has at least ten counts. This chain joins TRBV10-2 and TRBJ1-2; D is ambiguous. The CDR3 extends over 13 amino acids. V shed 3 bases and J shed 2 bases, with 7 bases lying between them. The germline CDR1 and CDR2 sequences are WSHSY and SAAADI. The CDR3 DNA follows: TGCGCCAGCAGTGAATTCCGCAACTATGGCTACACCTTC. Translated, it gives CASSEFRNYGYTF.

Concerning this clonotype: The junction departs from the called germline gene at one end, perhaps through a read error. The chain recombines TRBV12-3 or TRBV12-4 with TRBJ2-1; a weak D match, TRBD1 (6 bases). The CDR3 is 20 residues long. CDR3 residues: CASISSLLRATKTGGNEQFF. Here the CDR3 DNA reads TGTGCCAGCATTTCCTCCCTCCTGCGGGCAACGAAGACTGGGGGCAATGAGCAATTCTTC.

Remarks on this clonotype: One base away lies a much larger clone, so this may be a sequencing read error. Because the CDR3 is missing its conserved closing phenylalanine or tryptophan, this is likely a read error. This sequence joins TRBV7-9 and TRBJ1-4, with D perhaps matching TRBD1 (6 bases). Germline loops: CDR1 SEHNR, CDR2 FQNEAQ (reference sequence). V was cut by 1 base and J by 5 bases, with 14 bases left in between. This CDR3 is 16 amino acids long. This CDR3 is CASSLDVGGDNEKLFL. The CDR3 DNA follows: TGTGCCAGCAGCTTAGATGTGGGGGGCGACAATGAAAAACTGTTTTTA.

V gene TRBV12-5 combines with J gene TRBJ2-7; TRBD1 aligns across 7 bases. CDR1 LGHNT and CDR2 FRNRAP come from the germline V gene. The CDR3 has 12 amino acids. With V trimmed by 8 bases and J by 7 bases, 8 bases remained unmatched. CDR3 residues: CASRTGYNEQYF. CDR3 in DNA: TGTGCTAGTCGGACAGGTTACAATGAGCAGTACTTC.

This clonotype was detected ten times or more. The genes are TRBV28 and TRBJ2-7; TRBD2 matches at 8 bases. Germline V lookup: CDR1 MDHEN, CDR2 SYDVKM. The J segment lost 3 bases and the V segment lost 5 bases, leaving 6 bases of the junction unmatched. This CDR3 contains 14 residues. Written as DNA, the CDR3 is TGTGCCAGCAGTCAGACTAGCGTCAACTACGAGCAGTACTTC. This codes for CASSQTSVNYEQYF.

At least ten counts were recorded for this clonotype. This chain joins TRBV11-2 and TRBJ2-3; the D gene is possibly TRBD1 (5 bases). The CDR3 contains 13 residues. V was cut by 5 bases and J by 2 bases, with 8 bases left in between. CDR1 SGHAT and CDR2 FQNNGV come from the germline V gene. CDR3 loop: CASSGAPTDTQYF. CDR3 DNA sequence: TGTGCCAGCAGCGGGGCCCCCACAGATACGCAGTATTTT.

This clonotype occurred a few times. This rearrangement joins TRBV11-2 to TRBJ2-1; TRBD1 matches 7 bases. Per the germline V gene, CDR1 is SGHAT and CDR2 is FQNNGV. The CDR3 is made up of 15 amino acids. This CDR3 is CTGSPHLGQDNEQFF. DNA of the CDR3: TGTACCGGCAGCCCGCACCTAGGACAGGACAATGAGCAGTTCTTC. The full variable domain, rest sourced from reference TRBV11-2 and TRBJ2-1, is EAGVAQSPRYKIIEKRQSVAFWCNPISGHATLYWYQQILGQGPKLLIQFQNNGVVDDSQLPKDRFSAERLKGVDSTLKIQPAKLEDSAVYLCTGSPHLGQDNEQFFGPGTRLTVL.

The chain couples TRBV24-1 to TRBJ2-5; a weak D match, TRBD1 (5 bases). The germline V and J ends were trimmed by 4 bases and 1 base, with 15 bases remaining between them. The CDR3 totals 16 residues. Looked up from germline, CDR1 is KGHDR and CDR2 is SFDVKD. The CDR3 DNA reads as TGTGCCACCAGTGACCCCTCACCCGACAGCCAAGAGACCCAGTACTTC. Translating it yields CATSDPSPDSQETQYF.

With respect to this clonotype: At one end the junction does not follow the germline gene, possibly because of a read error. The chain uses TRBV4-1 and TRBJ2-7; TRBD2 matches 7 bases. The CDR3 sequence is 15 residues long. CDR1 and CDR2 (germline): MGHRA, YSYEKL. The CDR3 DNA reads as TGCGTCAGCAGCCAAGGAACCCTAACGGGAGGCGAGCAGTATTTC. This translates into CVSSQGTLTGGEQYF.

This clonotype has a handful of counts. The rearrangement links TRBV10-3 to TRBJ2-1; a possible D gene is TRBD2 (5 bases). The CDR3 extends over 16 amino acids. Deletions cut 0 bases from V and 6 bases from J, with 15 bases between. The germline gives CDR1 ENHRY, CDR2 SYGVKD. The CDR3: CAISESSGSVPNEQFF. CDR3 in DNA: TGTGCCATCAGTGAGTCAAGCGGTTCTGTCCCCAATGAGCAGTTCTTC.

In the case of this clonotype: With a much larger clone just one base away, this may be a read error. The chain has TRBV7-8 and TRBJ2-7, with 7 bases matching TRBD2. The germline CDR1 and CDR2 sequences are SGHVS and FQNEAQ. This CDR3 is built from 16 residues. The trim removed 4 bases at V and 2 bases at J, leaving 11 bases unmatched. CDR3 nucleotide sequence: TGTGCCAGCAGCTCCTCTCACCCCGGGACTACCTACGAGCAGTACTTC. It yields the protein CASSSSHPGTTYEQYF.

CDR3 coding DNA: TGTGCCAGCAGACCTGAGGGAGGCTCTGGAAACACCATATATTTT. Translation gives CASRPEGGSGNTIYF. This chain links TRBV2 with TRBJ1-3; no firm D call. V shed 6 bases and J shed 0 bases, with 12 bases lying between them. CDR3 length: 15 residues. Germline V CDR1 and CDR2: SNHLY, FYNNEI.

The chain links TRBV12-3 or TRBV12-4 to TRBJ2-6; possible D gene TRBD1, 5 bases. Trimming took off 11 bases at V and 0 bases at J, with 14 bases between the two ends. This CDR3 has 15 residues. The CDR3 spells CACPTESSGANVLTF. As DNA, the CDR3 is TGTGCCTGCCCGACAGAGAGCTCTGGGGCCAACGTCCTGACTTTC.

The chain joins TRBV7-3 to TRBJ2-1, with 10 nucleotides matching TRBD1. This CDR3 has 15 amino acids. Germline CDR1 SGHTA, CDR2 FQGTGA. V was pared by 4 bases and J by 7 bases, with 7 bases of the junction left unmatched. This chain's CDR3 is CASSSGQGMINEQFF. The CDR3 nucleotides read TGTGCCAGCAGCTCGGGACAGGGGATGATAAATGAGCAGTTCTTC.

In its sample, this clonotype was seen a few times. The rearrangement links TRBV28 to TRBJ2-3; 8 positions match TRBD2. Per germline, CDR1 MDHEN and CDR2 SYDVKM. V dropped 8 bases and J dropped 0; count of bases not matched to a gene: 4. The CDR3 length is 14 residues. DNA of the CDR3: TGTGCCAGCGGGGCTAGCGGGAGCACAGATACGCAGTATTTT. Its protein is CASGASGSTDTQYF.

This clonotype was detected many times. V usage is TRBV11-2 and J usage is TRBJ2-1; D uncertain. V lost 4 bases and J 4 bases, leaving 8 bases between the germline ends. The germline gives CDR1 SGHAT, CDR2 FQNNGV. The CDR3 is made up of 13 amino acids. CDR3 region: CASSSELYNEQFF. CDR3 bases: TGTGCCAGCAGCTCAGAATTATACAATGAGCAGTTCTTC.

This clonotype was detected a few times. CDR3 DNA: TGTGCCAGCAGCTTCACGGGTAGCTCCTACGAGCAGTACTTC. Its protein is CASSFTGSSYEQYF. This chain joins TRBV7-9 and TRBJ2-7; D is undetermined. The CDR3 contains 14 residues. V lost 3 bases to trimming and J lost 0 bases, with 9 bases between them. Per germline, CDR1 SEHNR and CDR2 FQNEAQ (reference sequence).

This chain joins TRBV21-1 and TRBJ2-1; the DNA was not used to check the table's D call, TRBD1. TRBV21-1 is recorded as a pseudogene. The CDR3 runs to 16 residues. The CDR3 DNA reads TGTGCCAGCAGCGCTACCGGGACAGGGGTTGGCAATGAGCAGTTCTTC. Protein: CASSATGTGVGNEQFF.